The 5 T cell receptor beta chains below were found in one sample sequenced in a study of response to subunit inactivated influenza vaccine. A single record per CDR3 protein comes from TCRdb applying MiXCR to the RT-PCR reads. The table shows roughly 760,000 distinct CDR3 sequences, with around 21% occurring only once. The sequencing used PBMCs from blood, collected about 5 days after vaccination. The receptors derive from a man aged 45-60 years who received an inactivated influenza vaccine.

This chain connects TRBV10-3 to TRBJ2-7; TRBD2 agrees at 9 bases. In germline, CDR1 is ENHRY, CDR2 SYGVKD. The CDR3 spans 17 residues. The junction had 15 bases not matched to a gene; V was cut back by 3 bases and J by 6 bases. The CDR3 DNA sequence: TGTGCCATCAGTGATCTACCTAGCGGGACGCTCGGGATCGAGCAGTACTTC. Residues: CAISDLPSGTLGIEQYF.

A note on this clonotype: Its ends do not fully match the called genes, so a read error is possible. The chain has TRBV24-1 and TRBJ2-5, with D perhaps matching TRBD2 (5 bases). This CDR3 spans 13 amino acids. CDR1 KGHDR and CDR2 SFDVKD come from the germline V gene. The CDR3 region has the DNA TGTACCACCAGTGATTTGCGAGGGGAGACCCAGTACTTC. This codes for CTTSDLRGETQYF.

In this sample, this clonotype turned up many times. The chain links TRBV29-1 to TRBJ2-2, with 10 bases aligning to TRBD2. Trimming cost V 5 bases and J 2 bases; bases outside gene matches: 2. Germline V lookup: CDR1 SQVTM, CDR2 ANQGSEA. The CDR3 extends over 14 amino acids. CDR3 residues: CSVRTSGNTGELFF. The CDR3 DNA sequence: TGCAGCGTTAGGACTAGCGGAAACACCGGGGAGCTGTTTTTT.

The chain uses TRBV4-3 and TRBJ1-6; D is unresolved. CDR3 size: 14 residues. V dropped 0 bases and J dropped 10 bases, with 10 bases sitting between them. The germline CDR1 and CDR2 sequences are LGHNA and YSLEER. This CDR3 reads CASSQDTGGSPLHF. The CDR3 nucleotides read TGCGCCAGCAGCCAAGATACGGGCGGGTCACCCCTCCACTTT.

The chain recombines TRBV29-1 with TRBJ2-3; unclear D gene. The V gene's germline CDR1 is SQVTM and CDR2 ANQGSEA. The CDR3 is made up of 14 amino acids. V shed 7 bases and J shed 2 bases, with 16 bases lying between them. The CDR3 DNA reads TGCAGCGCTGAGGTCCTACAGATCACAGATACGCAGTATTTT. Protein product: CSAEVLQITDTQYF.